The entry below gives a single T cell receptor beta chain sequence along with its context. This sample was included in a study of blood T cell repertoires in COVID-19. Study overall: COVID-19 samples collected from the United States, Italy and Spain covered acute and convalescent phases.

Only in-frame clones appear in the TCRdb table, and some are missing; sequencing was by immunoSEQ multiplex PCR. The table shows 50,000 to 70,000 clones, with approximately 90% occurring only once. CDR3 size: 11 residues. Looked up from germline, CDR1 is SEHNR and CDR2 is FQNEAQ (reference sequence). The ends were cut back, 6 bases at V and 4 bases at J, with 7 bases in the middle. The gene calls are TRBV7-9 and TRBJ2-7; D is undetermined. The specimen sequenced was peripheral blood. This receptor was taken from a human donor with active COVID-19. The donor label of this sample is uncertain. In DNA form, the CDR3 reads TGTGCCAGCAGTCGCGGATACGAGCAGTACTTC. Translated, it gives CASSRGYEQYF.